These T cell receptor beta chains were read from a single sample in a study of cytomegalovirus exposure and HLA in healthy donors. Libraries were prepared by immunoSEQ multiplex PCR; TCRdb keeps only in-frame clonotypes and omits some of them. The table gives 100,000 to 150,000 clones; the top ten clones make up more than 1% of it. Material: PBMCs. The source of these receptors is a man between 18 and 29 years old in good health and CMV-seronegative. Each CDR3 is given with its conserved first and last residue. The order of the fields is V gene, J gene, D gene, CDR3 protein, CDR3 DNA. A D gene is named only where the DNA matches it firmly.

V: TRBV5-6
J: TRBJ1-4
D: TRBD1
CDR3: CASRSGTGYEKLFF
DNA: TGTGCCAGCAGATCTGGGACAGGGTACGAAAAACTGTTTTTT

V: TRBV11-2
J: TRBJ1-1
D: -
CDR3: CASRREANTEAFF
DNA: TGTGCCAGCAGGCGCGAGGCGAACACTGAAGCTTTCTTT

V: TRBV4-1
J: TRBJ2-5
D: TRBD1
CDR3: CASSQGTGSHETQYF
DNA: TGCGCCAGCAGCCAGGGGACAGGCTCTCACGAGACCCAGTACTTC

V: TRBV7-2
J: TRBJ1-2
D: -
CDR3: CASSLAGGDGYTF
DNA: TGTGCCAGCAGCTTAGCAGGGGGGGATGGCTACACCTTC

V: TRBV27
J: TRBJ2-1
D: TRBD1
CDR3: CASSGLRDRSSYNEQFF
DNA: TGTGCCAGCAGTGGCCTACGGGACAGATCCTCCTACAATGAGCAGTTCTTC

V: TRBV6-6
J: TRBJ2-7
D: -
CDR3: CASSYTGQILGEQYF
DNA: TGTGCCAGCAGTTACACGGGACAAATCCTTGGGGAGCAGTACTTC

V: TRBV30
J: TRBJ1-5
D: TRBD1
CDR3: CAWSFTGGTNQPQHF
DNA: TGTGCCTGGAGTTTTACAGGGGGTACCAATCAGCCCCAGCATTTT

V: TRBV29-1
J: TRBJ2-1
D: TRBD2
CDR3: CSVDASGVGGNEQFF
DNA: TGCAGCGTTGACGCTAGCGGGGTGGGTGGTAATGAGCAGTTCTTC

V: TRBV5-1
J: TRBJ2-7
D: -
CDR3: CASRSGNRAYEQYF
DNA: TGCGCCAGCAGGTCGGGGAATAGAGCCTACGAGCAGTACTTC

V: TRBV2
J: TRBJ2-3
D: TRBD2
CDR3: CASSRGPGLASDTQYF
DNA: TGTGCCAGCTCGCGAGGACCGGGACTAGCGTCAGATACGCAGTATTTT

V: TRBV29-1
J: TRBJ1-1
D: -
CDR3: CSGDRNTEAFF
DNA: TGCAGCGGCGATAGGAACACTGAAGCTTTCTTT

V: TRBV10-3
J: TRBJ1-2
D: -
CDR3: CAISEGTRGGGYTF
DNA: TGTGCCATCAGCGAGGGGACCAGGGGTGGTGGCTACACCTTC

V: TRBV9
J: TRBJ2-7
D: TRBD2
CDR3: CASSGGGGRRLLGYEQYF
DNA: TGTGCCAGCAGCGGGGGGGGAGGCAGGAGGTTACTAGGATACGAGCAGTACTTC

V: TRBV7-9
J: TRBJ2-1
D: -
CDR3: CASSSVAGEQFF
DNA: TGTGCCAGCAGCTCCGTGGCGGGAGAGCAGTTCTTC

V: TRBV5-1
J: TRBJ2-7
D: TRBD1
CDR3: CASSFNRGRDEQYF
DNA: TGCGCCAGCAGCTTTAACAGGGGACGGGACGAGCAGTACTTC

V: TRBV19
J: TRBJ1-1
D: TRBD1
CDR3: CASSMDRQGNLPEAFF
DNA: TGTGCCAGTAGTATGGACAGGCAGGGTAACCTCCCTGAAGCTTTCTTT

V: TRBV19
J: TRBJ1-5
D: TRBD1
CDR3: CASIGTGAFHNQPQHF
DNA: TGTGCCAGTATCGGGACAGGGGCCTTCCACAATCAGCCCCAGCATTTT

V: TRBV2
J: TRBJ2-5
D: TRBD1
CDR3: CASRGGTGGQETQYF
DNA: TGTGCCAGCAGGGGAGGGACAGGGGGCCAAGAGACCCAGTACTTC

V: TRBV18
J: TRBJ2-5
D: TRBD1
CDR3: CASSPPTGASETQYF
DNA: TGTGCCAGCTCACCACCGACAGGGGCCTCAGAGACCCAGTACTTC

V: TRBV18
J: TRBJ1-4
D: TRBD1
CDR3: CASSLQGAINEKLFF
DNA: TGTGCCAGCTCACTACAGGGGGCTATTAATGAAAAACTGTTTTTT

V: TRBV4-1
J: TRBJ2-2
D: -
CDR3: CASSQTQGLGELFF
DNA: TGCGCCAGCAGCCAAACACAGGGTTTGGGGGAGCTGTTTTTT

V: TRBV5-4
J: TRBJ1-1
D: TRBD1
CDR3: CASSFGQGANAEAFF
DNA: TGTGCCAGCAGCTTCGGACAGGGGGCTAACGCTGAAGCTTTCTTT

V: TRBV20-1
J: TRBJ1-1
D: -
CDR3: CSASGDTEAFF
DNA: TGCAGTGCTAGCGGGGACACTGAAGCTTTCTTT

V: TRBV18
J: TRBJ1-5
D: TRBD1
CDR3: CASSPLPRDRDSNQPQHF
DNA: TGTGCCAGCTCACCCCTCCCCAGGGACAGGGATAGCAATCAGCCCCAGCATTTT

V: TRBV6-4
J: TRBJ2-1
D: -
CDR3: CASSDSGGGAYNEQFF
DNA: TGTGCCAGCAGTGACTCGGGCGGGGGCGCCTACAATGAGCAGTTCTTC

V: TRBV2
J: TRBJ1-1
D: -
CDR3: CAWDTLLFGTEAFF
DNA: TGTGCCTGGGACACTCTCCTTTTCGGAACTGAAGCTTTCTTT

V: TRBV2
J: TRBJ2-5
D: TRBD1
CDR3: CASSEHRGQETQYF
DNA: TGTGCCAGCAGTGAGCACAGGGGTCAAGAGACCCAGTACTTC

V: TRBV2
J: TRBJ2-7
D: TRBD2
CDR3: CASSRLAAPQPYEQYF
DNA: TGTGCCAGCAGTAGGCTAGCGGCCCCACAGCCCTACGAGCAGTACTTC

V: TRBV4-1
J: TRBJ2-3
D: -
CDR3: CASSQAPLVPRTDTQYF
DNA: TGCGCCAGCAGCCAGGCCCCACTAGTTCCTCGCACAGATACGCAGTATTTT

V: TRBV14
J: TRBJ2-7
D: -
CDR3: CASSQGQYDTYEQYF
DNA: TGTGCCAGCAGCCAAGGACAGTACGACACCTACGAGCAGTACTTC

V: TRBV9
J: TRBJ2-7
D: TRBD2
CDR3: CASSLIAGPSRGQYF
DNA: TGTGCCAGCAGCTTAATAGCGGGGCCCTCTCGTGGGCAGTACTTC

V: TRBV5-4
J: TRBJ1-4
D: -
CDR3: CASSPGQRNEKLFF
DNA: TGTGCCAGCAGCCCCGGACAGCGTAATGAAAAACTGTTTTTT

V: TRBV25-1
J: TRBJ1-6
D: TRBD1
CDR3: CATRTGDNSPLHF
DNA: TGTGCCACCCGAACAGGGGACAATTCACCCCTCCACTTT

V: TRBV6-5
J: TRBJ1-3
D: TRBD1
CDR3: CASSYDRDRGNTIYF
DNA: TGTGCCAGCAGCTACGACAGGGACAGAGGAAACACCATATATTTT

V: TRBV30
J: TRBJ2-3
D: -
CDR3: CAWTPPTRQGSDTQYF
DNA: TGTGCCTGGACTCCTCCAACCCGGCAGGGGTCAGATACGCAGTATTTT

V: TRBV11-2
J: TRBJ2-7
D: -
CDR3: CASSFFTYEQYF
DNA: TGTGCCAGCAGCTTTTTTACCTACGAGCAGTACTTC

V: TRBV7-2
J: TRBJ2-5
D: -
CDR3: CASSREGARETQYF
DNA: TGTGCCAGCAGCCGGGAGGGGGCAAGGGAGACCCAGTACTTC

V: TRBV28
J: TRBJ2-4
D: TRBD2
CDR3: CASSLRAGWGLAKNIQYF
DNA: TGTGCCAGCAGTTTAAGAGCGGGGTGGGGGTTAGCCAAAAACATTCAGTACTTC

V: TRBV5-4
J: TRBJ1-1
D: -
CDR3: CASSSPPNTEAFF
DNA: TGTGCCAGCAGCTCCCCCCCTAACACTGAAGCTTTCTTT

V: TRBV28
J: TRBJ2-3
D: -
CDR3: CASSLLGGHQQYF
DNA: TGTGCCAGCAGTTTATTGGGGGGGCATCAGCAGTATTTT

V: TRBV18
J: TRBJ1-4
D: TRBD1
CDR3: CASSPQPGGGLNEKLFF
DNA: TGTGCCAGCTCACCACAACCAGGGGGCGGACTTAATGAAAAACTGTTTTTT

V: TRBV7-2
J: TRBJ2-7
D: TRBD2
CDR3: CASSVWGGDYEQYF
DNA: TGTGCCAGCAGCGTCTGGGGGGGGGATTACGAGCAGTACTTC

V: TRBV6-5
J: TRBJ1-3
D: -
CDR3: CASSFRGTGNTIYF
DNA: TGTGCCAGCAGTTTCCGAGGAACTGGAAACACCATATATTTT

V: TRBV18
J: TRBJ2-6
D: TRBD2
CDR3: CASSPGSSGRPGPGANVLTF
DNA: TGTGCCAGCTCCCCCGGCTCTAGCGGGAGACCGGGGCCTGGGGCCAACGTCCTGACTTTC

V: TRBV6-1
J: TRBJ2-2
D: -
CDR3: CASHRGGGTGELFF
DNA: TGTGCCAGCCATAGGGGGGGAGGCACCGGGGAGCTGTTTTTT

V: TRBV11-2
J: TRBJ2-1
D: TRBD1
CDR3: CASSSGTGVSSYNEQFF
DNA: TGTGCCAGCAGCTCCGGGACAGGGGTGAGCTCCTACAATGAGCAGTTCTTC

V: TRBV28
J: TRBJ1-5
D: TRBD1
CDR3: CASASSRGRIQPQHF
DNA: TGTGCCAGCGCCTCTAGCAGGGGGCGTATTCAGCCCCAGCATTTT

V: TRBV18
J: TRBJ1-2
D: TRBD1
CDR3: CASSPPRDRVDYGYTF
DNA: TGTGCCAGCTCACCACCGAGGGACAGGGTCGACTATGGCTACACCTTC

V: TRBV11-3
J: TRBJ2-1
D: TRBD2
CDR3: CASSYGTSGNEQFF
DNA: TGTGCCAGCAGTTACGGGACTAGCGGCAATGAGCAGTTCTTC

V: TRBV27
J: TRBJ1-2
D: -
CDR3: CASSHSSRIHYGYTF
DNA: TGTGCCAGCAGCCACTCGTCGAGAATCCACTATGGCTACACCTTC

V: TRBV5-1
J: TRBJ1-5
D: TRBD1
CDR3: CASSLEGQANQPQHF
DNA: TGCGCCAGCAGCTTGGAAGGACAGGCTAATCAGCCCCAGCATTTT

V: TRBV6-5
J: TRBJ2-7
D: -
CDR3: CASSYLEGQYYEQYF
DNA: TGTGCCAGCAGTTATTTGGAAGGACAGTACTACGAGCAGTACTTC

V: TRBV7-9
J: TRBJ2-1
D: -
CDR3: CASTFVREKQFF
DNA: TGTGCCAGCACCTTTGTGAGGGAAAAGCAGTTCTTC

V: TRBV5-1
J: TRBJ2-4
D: -
CDR3: CASSLEGSGVKNIQYF
DNA: TGCGCCAGCAGCTTGGAGGGGTCTGGAGTCAAAAACATTCAGTACTTC

V: TRBV5-1
J: TRBJ1-3
D: TRBD1
CDR3: CASSLEPTGVTGNTIYF
DNA: TGCGCCAGCAGCTTGGAACCGACAGGGGTGACTGGAAACACCATATATTTT

V: TRBV28
J: TRBJ1-5
D: -
CDR3: CASSSRLGKSNQPQHF
DNA: TGTGCCAGCAGTTCGCGCCTCGGGAAAAGCAATCAGCCCCAGCATTTT

V: TRBV2
J: TRBJ1-1
D: -
CDR3: CASSVRRENTEAFF
DNA: TGTGCCAGCAGTGTACGACGGGAGAACACTGAAGCTTTCTTT